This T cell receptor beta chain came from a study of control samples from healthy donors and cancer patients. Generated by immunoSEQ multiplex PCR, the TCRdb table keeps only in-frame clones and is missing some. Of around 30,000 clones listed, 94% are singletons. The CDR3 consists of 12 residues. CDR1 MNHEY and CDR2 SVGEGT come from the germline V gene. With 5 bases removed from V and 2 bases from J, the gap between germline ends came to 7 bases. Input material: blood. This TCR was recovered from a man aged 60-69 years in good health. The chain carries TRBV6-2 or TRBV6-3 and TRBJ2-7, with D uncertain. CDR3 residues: CASSGGPYEQYF. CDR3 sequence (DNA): TGTGCCAGCAGTGGTGGGCCCTACGAGCAGTACTTC.